What follows are 24 T cell receptor beta chains derived from one specimen sequenced in a study of T cell repertoires in cytomegalovirus infection. TCRdb re-derived calls from the reads in MiXCR, one entry per CDR3 protein. The table lists about 830,000 distinct CDR3 sequences, approximately 32% of them singletons. These TCRs' antigens remain unknown. Material: cultured CD8+ T cells from PBMCs, obtained from culture after CMV antigen stimulation. These TCRs come from a human donor in good health (CMV status not recorded). Some clones in this sample may be carry-over from other donors' samples.

The rearrangement joins TRBV12-3 or TRBV12-4 to TRBJ1-1; D may be TRBD1 (5 bases). Trimming cost V 3 bases and J 0 bases, with 17 bases left between them. CDR3 length: 17 amino acids. The CDR3 region is CASSFQGFSYLNTEAFF. The CDR3, as DNA: TGTGCCAGCAGTTTTCAGGGCTTCTCCTATTTGAACACTGAAGCTTTCTTT.

This chain links TRBV24-1 with TRBJ1-5; no reliable D call. Trimming cost V 7 bases and J 4 bases, with 10 bases left between them. The CDR3 has 13 residues. Germline V gene sequence: CDR1 KGHDR, CDR2 SFDVKD. The CDR3 DNA reads as TGTGCCACCAGCGGGTGGGGAAATCAGCCCCAGCATTTT. Encoded protein: CATSGWGNQPQHF.

This clonotype showed up just a few times. The chain recombines TRBV6-1 with TRBJ2-2, with D tentatively TRBD1 (6 bases). Trimming took off 4 bases at V and 9 bases at J, with 18 bases between the two ends. The CDR3 runs 15 residues. Germline V gives CDR1 MNHNS, CDR2 SASEGT. The CDR3 region is CASSASLTGTRELFF. DNA of the CDR3: TGTGCCAGCAGTGCAAGCCTAACAGGGACCCGGGAGCTGTTTTTT.

This clonotype has a count of ten or more. The genes are TRBV7-4 and TRBJ1-1, with 8 positions matching TRBD1. The germline gives CDR1 SGHVT, CDR2 SQSDAQ. V shed 6 bases, J shed 4 bases, and the junction held 4 bases outside the gene matches. This CDR3 has 13 residues. CDR3 coding DNA: TGTGCCAGCAGAACTGACAGGGGCACTGAAGCTTTCTTT. Residues: CASRTDRGTEAFF.

This clonotype was recorded a few times. The chain links TRBV19 to TRBJ2-2; 7 bases are a match to TRBD2. This CDR3 is 13 amino acids long. With V trimmed by 8 bases and J by 4 bases, 4 bases remained unmatched. The V gene's germline CDR1 is LNHDA and CDR2 SQIVND (reference sequence). CDR3 bases: TGTGCCAGTGGGGGGGGACGCACCGGGGAGCTGTTTTTT. It is translated as CASGGGRTGELFF. Drawing the rest from reference TRBV19 and TRBJ2-2, the complete variable domain is DGGITQSPKYLFRKEGQNVTLSCEQNLNHDAMYWYRQDPGQGLRLIYYSQIVNDFQKGDIAEGYSVSREKKESFPLTVTSAQKNPTAFYLCASGGGRTGELFFGEGSRLTVL.

This clonotype was recorded at least ten times. This chain connects TRBV6-2 or TRBV6-3 to TRBJ2-3; 9 bases agree with TRBD2. Trimming at V came to 4 bases and at J to 5 bases, leaving 10 bases not matched to a gene. The germline CDR1 and CDR2 sequences are MNHEY and SVGEGT. The length of the CDR3 is 16 residues. This CDR3 is CASSFRLAGSLDTQYF. The CDR3 DNA reads TGTGCCAGCAGTTTCCGCCTAGCGGGGTCTTTAGATACGCAGTATTTT.

The chain combines TRBV27 with TRBJ2-1; D might be TRBD2 (6 bases). The germline V gene encodes CDR1 MNHEY and CDR2 SMNVEV (reference sequence). This CDR3 has 13 amino acids. V lost 5 bases, J lost 9 bases, and 14 bases lay in between. This CDR3 reads CASSPGLPGEQFF. As DNA, the CDR3 is TGTGCCAGCAGTCCCGGACTACCCGGTGAGCAGTTCTTC.

The J gene is TRBJ2-3, the V gene TRBV6-6, with 10 bases matching TRBD2. The CDR3 runs 15 residues. Trimming at V came to 8 bases and at J to 1 base, leaving 6 bases not matched to a gene. The germline V gene encodes CDR1 MNHNY and CDR2 SVGAGI (reference sequence). The CDR3 DNA reads TGTGCCAGCGGACAGCGGGGGGGGGGCACAGATACGCAGTATTTT. The encoded protein is CASGQRGGGTDTQYF.

This clonotype has a count of ten or more. The chain employs TRBV7-8 and TRBJ1-1, with D uncertain. Germline V CDR1 and CDR2: SGHVS, FQNEAQ. The CDR3 totals 14 residues. Trimming pared 1 base from V and 2 bases from J, leaving 8 bases between. This CDR3 is CASSLERVNTEAFF. In DNA, the CDR3 is TGTGCCAGCAGCTTAGAAAGGGTCAACACTGAAGCTTTCTTT.

The J gene is TRBJ1-2, the V gene TRBV5-4; D might be TRBD1 (5 bases). CDR1 is SGHNT and CDR2 is YYREEE in the germline V gene (reference sequence). Trimming left V 9 bases short and J 3 bases short, with 18 bases between. The CDR3 contains 14 residues. This CDR3 is CATLIWGEDYGYTF. CDR3 in DNA: TGTGCCACTCTCATCTGGGGCGAGGACTATGGCTACACCTTC.

This clonotype is a singleton in its sample. This chain links TRBV18 with TRBJ2-5, with 10 bases matching TRBD2. V shed 0 bases and J 1 base; nucleotides not matched to a gene: 11. The CDR3 runs to 19 residues. Germline V gives CDR1 KGHSH, CDR2 LQKENI. The CDR3 reads CASSPPASGGLGFQETQYF. DNA of the CDR3: TGTGCCAGCTCACCACCGGCTAGCGGGGGTCTCGGATTCCAAGAGACCCAGTACTTC. Using reference TRBV18 and TRBJ2-5 for the parts outside the CDR3, the full variable domain is NAGVMQNPRHLVRRRGQEARLRCSPMKGHSHVYWYRQLPEEGLKFMVYLQKENIIDESGMPKERFSAEFPKEGPSILRIQQVVRGDSAAYFCASSPPASGGLGFQETQYFGPGTRLLVL.

The genes are TRBV7-8 and TRBJ1-2, with 7 bases that match TRBD1. The CDR3 is made up of 17 amino acids. V was clipped by 1 base and J by 3 bases; unmatched bases: 11. Germline assignment: CDR1 SGHVS and CDR2 FQNEAQ. The CDR3 region is CASSLDPDRTDYYGYTF. CDR3 DNA: TGTGCCAGCAGCTTAGACCCGGACAGGACTGATTACTATGGCTACACCTTC.

This clonotype was seen a few times. The genes are TRBV7-9 and TRBJ1-1, with unresolved D. The CDR3 covers 14 residues. The germline V gene has CDR1 SEHNR and CDR2 FQNEAQ (reference sequence). Between the trimmed V and J ends, which lost 0 bases and 3 bases, there was a span of 8 bases. The CDR3 region has the DNA TGTGCCAGCAGCTTAGCGTACCGAGACACTGAAGCTTTCTTT. Translation: CASSLAYRDTEAFF.

The rearrangement uses TRBV12-5 and TRBJ2-7; weak D call: TRBD1 (5 bases). The CDR3 is 17 amino acids. V lost 2 bases and J 3 bases, leaving 20 bases between the germline ends. Germline values: CDR1 LGHNT, CDR2 FRNRAP. The CDR3 region is CASGLTIGVYPIYEQYV. CDR3 bases: TGTGCTAGTGGTTTGACGATAGGGGTTTACCCTATCTACGAGCAGTACGTC.

This clonotype was counted only a few times. In DNA, the CDR3 is TGTGCCATCAGTGAGGGTAGATCAGTAATCAATGAGCAGTTCTTC. This gives the protein CAISEGRSVINEQFF. The chain employs TRBV10-3 and TRBJ2-1; D not resolved. The CDR3 runs to 15 residues. Per germline, CDR1 ENHRY and CDR2 SYGVKD. V dropped 2 bases and J dropped 6 bases, with 14 bases sitting between them.

This clonotype was picked up a small number of times. The chain joins TRBV12-3 or TRBV12-4 to TRBJ1-5; no definite D call. Trimming removed 3 bases from V and 12 bases from J, with 9 bases in between. The CDR3 extends over 11 amino acids. This CDR3 reads CASSLDPVQHF. CDR3 nucleotides: TGTGCCAGCAGTTTGGATCCGGTCCAGCATTTT.

This clonotype was seen once. The rearrangement uses TRBV20-1 and TRBJ1-2, with D possibly TRBD1 on 6 matching bases. Germline V gene sequence: CDR1 DFQATT, CDR2 SNEGSKA (reference sequence). With 4 bases removed from V and 8 bases from J, the gap between germline ends came to 8 bases. The length of the CDR3 is 10 residues. The DNA of the CDR3 is TGCAGTGCTACAGGGGTCGGCTACACCTTC. Its protein is CSATGVGYTF.

The chain combines TRBV19 with TRBJ2-1; 11 bases fit TRBD2. CDR1 is LNHDA, CDR2 SQIVND, per germline (reference sequence). The CDR3 length is 20 residues. The V gene end was trimmed by 4 bases and the J gene end by 0 bases; junction bases not matched to a gene: 14. The CDR3 protein is CASSTRSSGGPSPSYNEQFF. The CDR3 bases are TGTGCCAGTAGTACCCGTTCTAGCGGGGGGCCGTCCCCCTCCTACAATGAGCAGTTCTTC.

The genes are TRBV7-8 and TRBJ2-7, with D perhaps TRBD2 (6 bases). The CDR3 runs 16 residues. The V and J ends lost 1 base and 4 bases respectively, with 17 bases between them. Germline lookup yields CDR1 SGHVS and CDR2 FQNEAQ. CDR3 in DNA: TGTGCCAGCAGCTTAGAACCGGGGACTGATCTTTACGAGCAGTACGTC. It encodes CASSLEPGTDLYEQYV.

This chain links TRBV6-5 with TRBJ2-7, with 8 positions matching TRBD2. CDR1 is MNHEY and CDR2 is SVGAGI in the germline V gene. The J segment lost 2 bases and the V segment lost 5 bases, leaving 8 bases of the junction unmatched. The CDR3 runs 15 residues. The CDR3 sequence is CASSLNGGAAYEQYF. CDR3 coding DNA: TGTGCCAGCAGTCTCAACGGGGGGGCCGCCTACGAGCAGTACTTC.

The rearrangement links TRBV6-4 to TRBJ1-1; D is possibly TRBD1 (5 bases). The CDR3 spans 16 residues. Germline V gives CDR1 MRHNA, CDR2 SNTAGT. The germline V and J ends were trimmed by 5 bases and 0 bases, with 16 bases remaining between them. CDR3 in DNA: TGTGCCAGCAGTCAAGGGGTCCCGGCCCTGAACACTGAAGCTTTCTTT. It yields the protein CASSQGVPALNTEAFF.

This rearrangement joins TRBV28 to TRBJ1-1; D remains ambiguous. Per germline, CDR1 MDHEN and CDR2 SYDVKM. V was shortened by 6 bases and J by 0 bases, with 11 bases between the two germline ends. This CDR3 region has 14 residues. The DNA of the CDR3 is TGTGCCAGCAGCCCAGGAGCGATGAACACTGAAGCTTTCTTT. This encodes CASSPGAMNTEAFF.

The V gene is TRBV6-2 or TRBV6-3, the J gene TRBJ2-5; D is perhaps TRBD2 (6 bases). CDR3 size: 13 residues. V was pared by 5 bases and J by 7 bases, with 14 bases between. The V gene's germline CDR1 is MNHEY and CDR2 SVGEGT. CDR3 DNA sequence: TGTGCCAGCAGTGACGGCGGGGCAAGGACCCAGTACTTC. Amino acids: CASSDGGARTQYF.

This clonotype was observed a few times. V and J are TRBV7-9 and TRBJ1-4; TRBD1 matches at 7 bases. CDR3 length: 16 amino acids. J was trimmed by 6 bases and V by 5 bases; bases with no gene match: 12. The V gene's germline CDR1 is SEHNR and CDR2 FQNEAQ (reference sequence). CDR3 bases: TGTGCCAGCAGCCTAAAGGACAGGTCCCTTTATGAAAAACTGTTTTTT. Amino acid sequence: CASSLKDRSLYEKLFF.